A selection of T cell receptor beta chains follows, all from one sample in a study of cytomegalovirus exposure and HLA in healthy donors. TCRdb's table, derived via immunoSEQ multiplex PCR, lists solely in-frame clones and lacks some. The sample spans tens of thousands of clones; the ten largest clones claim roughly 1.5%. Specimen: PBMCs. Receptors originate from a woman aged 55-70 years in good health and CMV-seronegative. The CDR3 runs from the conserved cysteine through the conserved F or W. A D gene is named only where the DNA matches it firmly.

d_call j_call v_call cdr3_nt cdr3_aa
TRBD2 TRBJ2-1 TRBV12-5 TGTGCTAGTGGTCTAGCGGGAGTGGATAATGAGCAGTTCTTC CASGLAGVDNEQFF
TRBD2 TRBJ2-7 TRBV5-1 TGCGCCAGCAGCTTGGCCGCGGGGGGCTACGAGCAGTACTTC CASSLAAGGYEQYF
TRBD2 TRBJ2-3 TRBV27 TGTGCCAGCAGTTTTCAGCGGGGAAGCACAGATACGCAGTATTTT CASSFQRGSTDTQYF
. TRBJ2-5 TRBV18 TGTGCCAGCTCCCAGACAGTCGGCCAAGAGACCCAGTACTTC CASSQTVGQETQYF
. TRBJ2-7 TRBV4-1 TGCGCCAGCAGCCAAGGTCCAGGGGTCACCTACGAGCAGTACTTC CASSQGPGVTYEQYF
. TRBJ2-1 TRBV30 TGTGCCTGGAGGGAGGACTACAATGAGCAGTTCTTC CAWREDYNEQFF
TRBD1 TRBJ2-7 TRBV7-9 TGTGCCAGCAGCCTGGGGACAGGTGCCTACGAGCAGTACTTC CASSLGTGAYEQYF
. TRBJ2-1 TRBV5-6 TGTGCCAGCACCTACGCGGGGAGGAATGAGCAGTTCTTC CASTYAGRNEQFF
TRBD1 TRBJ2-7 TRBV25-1 TGTGCCAGCAGTGGAGGGACAGGGGCGGATTACGAGCAGTACTTC CASSGGTGADYEQYF
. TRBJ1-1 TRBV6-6 TGTGCCAGCAGTTACCTCATCCGGGATGAAGCTTTCTTT CASSYLIRDEAFF
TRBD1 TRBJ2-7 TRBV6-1 TGTGCCAGCAGTGGGACAGGGGGCTACGAGCAGTACTTC CASSGTGGYEQYF
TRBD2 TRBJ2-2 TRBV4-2 TGTGCCAGCAGCCAAGAAGGACTAGCGGGAGGGACCGGGGAGCTGTTTTTT CASSQEGLAGGTGELFF
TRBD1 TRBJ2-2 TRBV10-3 TGTGCCATCAGTGAGAAGATCGACAGGGGGCCCAACACCGGGGAGCTGTTTTTT CAISEKIDRGPNTGELFF
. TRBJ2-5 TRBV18 TGTGCCAGCTCACCTCAACGCCGTGAGGAGACCCAGTACTTC CASSPQRREETQYF
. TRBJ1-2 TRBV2 TGTGCCAGCAGGGACGAACAGGGTTTCTATGGCTACACCTTC CASRDEQGFYGYTF
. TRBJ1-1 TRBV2 TGTGCCAGCAGTGTTAACAGGCAGAGAGCTTTCTTT CASSVNRQRAFF
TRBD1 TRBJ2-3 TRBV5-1 TGCGCCAGCAGCTCCTCCATTGCCGGGACAGGCACAGATACGCAGTATTTT CASSSSIAGTGTDTQYF
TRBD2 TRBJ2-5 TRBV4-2 TGTGCCAGCAGCCAATCTAGAGCGGGAGCCGGGGAGACCCAGTACTTC CASSQSRAGAGETQYF
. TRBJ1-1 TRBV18 TGTGCCAGCTCACCCACCGGTGAGAACACTGAAGCTTTCTTT CASSPTGENTEAFF
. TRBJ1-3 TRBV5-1 TGCGCCAGCAGCTTAATCGGGGTTCATAGCTCTGGAAACACCATATATTTT CASSLIGVHSSGNTIYF
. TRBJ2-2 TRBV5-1 TGCGCCAGCAGCTTGGGGTCTAGTGTGAGCACCGGGGAGCTGTTTTTT CASSLGSSVSTGELFF
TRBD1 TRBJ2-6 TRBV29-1 TGCAGCGTCGGACGGGACAGTTCCCCCTCTGGGGCCAACGTCCTGACTTTC CSVGRDSSPSGANVLTF
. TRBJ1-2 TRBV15 TGTGCCACCAGCAGAGATCGGACAGCCTATGGCTACACCTTC CATSRDRTAYGYTF
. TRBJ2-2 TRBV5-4 TGTGCCAGCAGCTTGGCACAGCAGATCCATACCGGGGAGCTGTTTTTT CASSLAQQIHTGELFF
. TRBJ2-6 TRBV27 TGTGCCAGCAGTTTATTAGACTCCAGCTCTGGGGCCAACGTCCTGACTTTC CASSLLDSSSGANVLTF
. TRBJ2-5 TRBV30 TGTGCCTGGGGGTCCGGGGGCCAAGAGACCCAGTACTTC CAWGSGGQETQYF
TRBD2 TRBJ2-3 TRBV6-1 TGTGCCAGCAGTGCAGCGACTAGCGGGAGAAAAACAGATACGCAGTATTTT CASSAATSGRKTDTQYF
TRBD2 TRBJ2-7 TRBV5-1 TGCGCCAGCAGCTTGGGGAGCCTAGCTAGCGGGTTTTACGAGCAGTACTTC CASSLGSLASGFYEQYF
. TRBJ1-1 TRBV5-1 TGCGCCAGCAGCAACTCTGGACAGATGAACACTGAAGCTTTCTTT CASSNSGQMNTEAFF
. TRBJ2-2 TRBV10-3 TGTGCCATCAGAAACAGGGAAGGGGTCACCGGGGAGCTGTTTTTT CAIRNREGVTGELFF
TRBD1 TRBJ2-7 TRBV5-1 TGCGCCAGCAGTCCCGACAGGGCGTCCTACGAGCAGTACTTC CASSPDRASYEQYF
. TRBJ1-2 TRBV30 TGTGCCTGGGGGTATCCTAGCGGGGGATATGGCTACACCTTC CAWGYPSGGYGYTF
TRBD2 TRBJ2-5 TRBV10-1 TGCGCCAGCAGCCCGACTAGCGGGATACAAGAGACCCAGTACTTC CASSPTSGIQETQYF
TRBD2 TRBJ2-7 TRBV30 TGTGCCTGGGTAACTAGCGGGGGCTTAGCCTACGAGCAGTACTTC CAWVTSGGLAYEQYF
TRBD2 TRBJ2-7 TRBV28 TGTGCCTCTCGGATTTTAGCGGGACCGGGGGGGCAGTACTTC CASRILAGPGGQYF
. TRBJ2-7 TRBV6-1 TGTGCCAGCAGTGACGGCCCCCGGCCCAGGAACTTC CASSDGPRPRNF
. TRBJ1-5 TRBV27 TGTGCCAGCAGTCCCCGGGGGGGCACGCGGAGCAATCAGCCCCAGCATTTT CASSPRGGTRSNQPQHF
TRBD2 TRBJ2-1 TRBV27 TGTGCCAGCTCCTTAGCGGGAGAGGCCTACAATGAGCAGTTCTTC CASSLAGEAYNEQFF
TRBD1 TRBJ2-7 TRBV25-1 TGTGCCAGCTTCTTCACAGGGGTCGACTACGAGCAGTACTTC CASFFTGVDYEQYF
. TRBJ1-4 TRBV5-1 TGCGCCAGCAGCCTCGGTTGGATCGGGGAAAAACTGTTTTTT CASSLGWIGEKLFF
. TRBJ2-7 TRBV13 TGTGCCAGCAGCAATCGACAGAGCTCCTACGAGCAGTACTTC CASSNRQSSYEQYF
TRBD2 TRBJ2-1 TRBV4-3 TGCGCCAGCAGCCAAGGAGCGGGAGGCTACAATGAGCAGTTCTTC CASSQGAGGYNEQFF
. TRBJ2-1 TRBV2 TGTGCCAGCAGTGACAGGGGAAGGATAGAAAACAATGAGCAGTTCTTC CASSDRGRIENNEQFF
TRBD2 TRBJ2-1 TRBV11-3 TGTGCCAGCAGCTTAAACGGGATTAGCGGGGGGGAGCAGTTCTTC CASSLNGISGGEQFF
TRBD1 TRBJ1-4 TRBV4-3 TGCGCCAGCAGCCAGACAAGGGGGCCTAATGAAAAACTGTTTTTT CASSQTRGPNEKLFF
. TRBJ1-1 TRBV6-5 TGTGCCAGCAGTTACGGGGACCGAGCGGGCACTGAAGCTTTCTTT CASSYGDRAGTEAFF
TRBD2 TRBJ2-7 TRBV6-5 TGTGCCAGCAGTTACTCTCCGACTAGCCAGGAGCAGTACTTC CASSYSPTSQEQYF
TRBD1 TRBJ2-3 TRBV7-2 TGTGCCAGCAGCTTACAACAGGGGGGCACAGATACGCAGTATTTT CASSLQQGGTDTQYF
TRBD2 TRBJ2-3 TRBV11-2 TGTGCCAGCAGCTTAGCCGGACGGGCGGGAGACGCAGATACGCAGTATTTT CASSLAGRAGDADTQYF
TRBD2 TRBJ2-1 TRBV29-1 TGCAGCGCCGGGGGCCATGGACTAGCGGGAGGATACAATGAGCAGTTCTTC CSAGGHGLAGGYNEQFF